One and the same sample provided the 25 T cell receptor beta chains below, sequenced in a study of spatial heterogeneity in lung cancer (dated by TCRdb to the late 2010s). The time point tag for this specimen amounts to: sample taken at primary tumor resection. TCR sequencing used whole RNA extracted from tumor and nontumor lung tissue, or from cryopreserved PBMC samples, without cell sorting. Libraries were made using 5' RACE. The instrument given in TCRdb is NextSeq 500. TCRdb cleaned the public reads at Q25 with fastp, built clones with MiXCR and kept in-frame beta chains. CDR3 protein sequences are deduplicated, and each keeps its most common genes and DNA. The sample records approximately 11,000 distinct CDR3 sequences, roughly 3.5% of which are singletons. 52% of the sample belongs to the ten largest clones. The sequenced sample was PBMCs, obtained at surgery. The source is a female donor with early-stage non-small cell lung cancer.

This clonotype was seen at least ten times. For a library built for alpha chains, this beta chain is a stray read; little rests on its size. The chain recombines TRBV5-6 with TRBJ2-2; D gene ambiguous. The CDR3 has 13 residues. V gave up 0 bases and J gave up 2 bases, with 2 bases separating them. CDR1 SGHDT and CDR2 YYEEEE come from the germline V gene. The DNA of the CDR3 is TGTGCCAGCAGCTTGGCAAACACCGGGGAGCTGTTTTTT. Translated, it gives CASSLANTGELFF.

This clonotype has a count of ten or more. With the library built for alpha chains, this beta chain is off target and its frequency is not meaningful. The chain employs TRBV20-1 and TRBJ2-1; TRBD2 aligns across 9 bases. The CDR3 extends over 15 amino acids. Germline V gene sequence: CDR1 DFQATT, CDR2 SNEGSKA (reference sequence). J lost 4 bases, V lost 2 bases, and 6 bases had no gene match. The DNA of the CDR3 is TGCAGTGCTAGACCTGTAGCGGGAGTTTACAATGAGCAGTTCTTC. Its translation is CSARPVAGVYNEQFF.

Of note for this clonotype: Since the library was made to target alpha chains, this beta chain is a stray read and its abundance is not meaningful. The J gene is TRBJ2-5, the V gene TRBV7-8; D perhaps matches TRBD2 (5 bases). There are 14 residues in the CDR3. The germline V gene has CDR1 SGHVS and CDR2 FQNEAQ. The V and J ends lost 2 bases and 4 bases respectively, with 11 bases between them. This CDR3 is CASSLSGSRETQYF. CDR3 DNA: TGTGCCAGCAGCTTATCGGGGAGCAGAGAGACCCAGTACTTC.

There are many counts of this clonotype. This beta chain is an off-target read within a library intended for alpha chains, so its frequency means little. This chain links TRBV29-1 with TRBJ2-3; 13 nucleotides line up with TRBD2. V dropped 3 bases and J dropped 4; count of bases not matched to a gene: 4. Per germline, CDR1 SQVTM and CDR2 ANQGSEA. The CDR3 has 15 residues. CDR3 amino acids: CSVEGTSGKPDTQYF. The CDR3 DNA is TGCAGCGTTGAGGGGACTAGCGGGAAACCAGATACGCAGTATTTT.

By share of the sample, this clonotype is medium-sized. This beta chain slipped into a library made for alpha chains as a stray read, so its size is not meaningful. The gene calls are TRBV5-1 and TRBJ2-5; TRBD2 matches 8 bases. Germline V gives CDR1 SGHRS, CDR2 YFSETQ. The CDR3 runs to 17 residues. J was trimmed by 1 base and V by 2 bases; bases with no gene match: 10. CDR3 residues: CASSLGSYSGVQETQYF. The CDR3 bases are TGCGCCAGCAGCTTAGGGTCCTATAGCGGGGTCCAAGAGACCCAGTACTTC.

This clonotype has ten or more counts. The library was designed around alpha chains, so this beta chain is a stray read whose abundance carries little weight. The chain carries TRBV5-6 and TRBJ1-2; tentatively, D is TRBD1 (5 bases). The germline V gene encodes CDR1 SGHDT and CDR2 YYEEEE. This CDR3 spans 14 amino acids. V gave up 3 bases and J gave up 8 bases, with 17 bases separating them. CDR3 DNA: TGTGCCAGCAGCTGGGACTATTCGAAATCCGGCTACACCTTC. It translates to CASSWDYSKSGYTF.

This clonotype was counted at least ten times. This beta chain was picked up by a library intended for alpha chains and is off target, so its count carries little meaning. This rearrangement joins TRBV5-4 to TRBJ2-2, with 8 bases identical to TRBD2. The V gene's germline CDR1 is SGHNT and CDR2 YYREEE (reference sequence). The CDR3 is made up of 16 amino acids. Germline trimming cut 7 bases from V and 0 bases from J; bases unmatched to any gene: 8. The CDR3 DNA follows: TGTGCCAGCTTCGCGGGAGGAAAAGCGAACACCGGGGAGCTGTTTTTT. Protein: CASFAGGKANTGELFF.

Remarks on this clonotype: This beta chain slipped into a library made for alpha chains as a stray read, so its size is not meaningful. The gene calls are TRBV2 and TRBJ2-3; TRBD1 agrees at 9 bases. Per germline, CDR1 SNHLY and CDR2 FYNNEI. J gave up 6 bases and V 5 bases, and 9 bases lay outside the gene matches. The CDR3 contains 15 residues. CDR3 loop: CASSRSQGAGDTQYF. Written as DNA, the CDR3 is TGTGCCAGCAGTCGTTCACAGGGGGCGGGTGATACGCAGTATTTT.

The table lists this clonotype with many counts. This beta chain lies outside the target of a library built for alpha chains; its clone size means little. The chain couples TRBV20-1 to TRBJ2-5; possibly TRBD1 for D (5 bases). Germline CDR1 is DFQATT and CDR2 is SNEGSKA (reference sequence). The CDR3 spans 11 residues. V gave up 8 bases and J gave up 4 bases, with 11 bases separating them. This chain's CDR3 is CSRQGGETQYF. CDR3 bases: TGCAGTAGGCAGGGCGGAGAGACCCAGTACTTC.

This clonotype was seen ten or more times. This beta chain came through as a stray read in a library set up for alpha chains, and its size says little. The J gene is TRBJ2-3, the V gene TRBV20-1; a weak D match, TRBD1 (6 bases). This CDR3 is 12 amino acids long. Germline V gives CDR1 DFQATT, CDR2 SNEGSKA (reference sequence). Trimming cost V 1 base and J 5 bases, with 7 bases left between them. CDR3 coding DNA: TGCAGTGCTAGAGTCAGGGGAGATACGCAGTATTTT. Amino acids: CSARVRGDTQYF.

This clonotype was recorded at least ten times. Within a library made for alpha chains, this beta chain is off target, and its count is uninformative. The chain uses TRBV12-3 or TRBV12-4 and TRBJ2-6; D gene uncertain. The CDR3 has 14 amino acids. V was pared by 1 base and J by 2 bases, with 3 bases between. In DNA form, the CDR3 reads TGTGCCAGCAGTTTAGGGGCTGGGGCCAACGTCCTGACTTTC. Its translation: CASSLGAGANVLTF.

The table lists this clonotype with many counts. The library was designed around alpha chains, so this beta chain is a stray read whose abundance carries little weight. This chain joins TRBV29-1 and TRBJ1-1; D gene unclear. The CDR3 has 13 amino acids. Trimming removed 7 bases at V and 4 bases at J, with 16 bases between. Germline CDR1 is SQVTM and CDR2 is ANQGSEA. The CDR3 reads CSAIEVMATEAFF. DNA of the CDR3: TGCAGCGCTATAGAGGTAATGGCCACTGAAGCTTTCTTT. The full variable domain, its missing parts supplied by reference TRBV29-1 and TRBJ1-1, is SAVISQKPSRDICQRGTSLTIQCQVDSQVTMMFWYRQQPGQSLTLIATANQGSEATYESGFVIDKFPISRPNLTFSTLTVSNMSPEDSSIYLCSAIEVMATEAFFGQGTRLTVV.

With regard to this clonotype: The library was built for alpha chains, so this beta chain is an off-target read and its size means little. The chain employs TRBV23-1 and TRBJ2-1; 7 bases line up with TRBD1. TRBV23-1 is marked as an open reading frame, function uncertain. The V and J ends lost 0 bases and 4 bases, in that order; junction bases with no gene match: 12. The CDR3 is made up of 18 amino acids. The CDR3 DNA reads as TGCGCCAGCAGTCAATCAGAGGGGGCAGCGTCTTCTTACAATGAGCAGTTCTTC. This gives the protein CASSQSEGAASSYNEQFF.

This clonotype was recorded at least ten times. In a library made to pick up alpha chains, this beta chain is a stray read with a size that means little. The chain uses TRBV12-3 or TRBV12-4 and TRBJ2-1, with TRBD2 identical over 12 bases. Trimming cost V 6 bases and J 7 bases; bases outside gene matches: 7. CDR3 length equals 15 residues. CDR3 in amino acids: CASSQTSGSGNEQFF. For the CDR3, the DNA is TGTGCCAGCAGCCAGACTAGCGGGAGCGGGAATGAGCAGTTCTTC.

The sample holds many counts of this clonotype. Found in a library prepared for alpha chains, this beta chain is an off-target read, and its abundance has little meaning. The chain uses TRBV11-2 and TRBJ2-5, with TRBD1 as a possible D gene (7 bases). This CDR3 spans 15 amino acids. In germline, CDR1 is SGHAT, CDR2 FQNNGV. The V gene lost 1 base and the J gene lost 4 bases, with 13 bases spanning the gap. CDR3 DNA sequence: TGTGCCAGCAGCTTAGGTTTTCAGGGGGGAGAGACCCAGTACTTC. Translated, it gives CASSLGFQGGETQYF. Together with reference TRBV11-2 and TRBJ2-5, the CDR3 gives the full variable domain: EAGVAQSPRYKIIEKRQSVAFWCNPISGHATLYWYQQILGQGPKLLIQFQNNGVVDDSQLPKDRFSAERLKGVDSTLKIQPAKLEDSAVYLCASSLGFQGGETQYFGPGTRLLVL.

This clonotype was counted at least ten times. A library prepared for alpha chains yielded this beta chain as an off-target read; its size is of little meaning. DNA for the CDR3: TGCAGCGTTGCTTTGGGCACAGATACGCAGTATTTT. Its translation: CSVALGTDTQYF. The chain recombines TRBV29-1 with TRBJ2-3; D gene unclear. Germline lookup yields CDR1 SQVTM and CDR2 ANQGSEA. V shed 4 bases and J shed 1 base, with 6 bases lying between them. The CDR3 contains 12 residues.

This clonotype was seen at least ten times. With the library built for alpha chains, this beta chain is off target and its frequency is not meaningful. The CDR3 coding sequence is TGCAGTGCTGAAGGACTAGCTCAGGCCAAAAACATTCAGTACTTC. As protein: CSAEGLAQAKNIQYF. The gene calls are TRBV20-1 and TRBJ2-4, with 8 bases matching TRBD2. J lost 1 base, V lost 5 bases, and 7 bases had no gene match. Germline CDR1 and CDR2: DFQATT and SNEGSKA (reference sequence). The CDR3 is 15 residues long.

This clonotype came up many times. This beta chain slipped into a library made for alpha chains as a stray read, so its size is not meaningful. The CDR3 here is CASSSANEQFF. The CDR3 DNA is TGTGCCAGCAGCTCGGCCAATGAGCAGTTCTTC. V usage is TRBV5-4 and J usage is TRBJ2-1, with D unresolved. Germline assignment: CDR1 SGHNT and CDR2 YYREEE (reference sequence). This CDR3 is built from 11 residues. The ends were cut back, 3 bases at V and 6 bases at J, with 4 bases in the middle.

Details on this clonotype: Since it is a stray read in a library aimed at alpha chains, this beta chain has a size that is not meaningful. The chain is built from TRBV12-3 or TRBV12-4 and TRBJ1-2; the match to TRBD1 covers 10 bases. The CDR3 is 15 residues long. With V trimmed by 6 bases and J by 8 bases, 12 bases remained unmatched. As DNA, the CDR3 is TGTGCCAGCAGATTTACCGGGACAGGGGTTTTGGGCTACACCTTC. This translates into CASRFTGTGVLGYTF.

This clonotype was found many times. In a library made to pick up alpha chains, this beta chain is a stray read with a size that means little. The chain uses TRBV6-2 or TRBV6-3 and TRBJ1-1, with 7 bases fitting TRBD1. This CDR3 contains 14 residues. V lost 4 bases, J lost 1 base, and 3 bases stayed unmatched. CDR1 and CDR2 (germline): MNHEY, SVGEGT. The CDR3 protein is CASSSYRGNTEAFF. CDR3 in DNA: TGTGCCAGCAGTTCGTACAGGGGGAACACTGAAGCTTTCTTT.

A word on this clonotype: A library prepared for alpha chains yielded this beta chain as an off-target read; its size is of little meaning. V gene TRBV10-3 combines with J gene TRBJ2-7; D is unresolved. The germline CDR1 and CDR2 sequences are ENHRY and SYGVKD. Trimming took 10 bases from V and 2 from J, leaving 15 bases between them. The CDR3 covers 13 residues. DNA for the CDR3: TGTGCCACCCAAACCGCCGGAGCCTACGAGCAGTACTTC. It translates to CATQTAGAYEQYF.

This clonotype rates as medium-sized. This beta chain appears as a stray read in a library generated for alpha chains; its size is not informative. This chain joins TRBV12-3 or TRBV12-4 and TRBJ1-1, with TRBD1 identical over 8 bases. The J segment lost 10 bases and the V segment lost 6 bases, leaving 13 bases of the junction unmatched. The CDR3 length is 14 residues. This CDR3 reads CASSSTGGSVGAFF. Here the CDR3 DNA reads TGTGCCAGCAGCTCTACAGGGGGAAGTGTCGGAGCTTTCTTT.

In this sample, this clonotype turned up many times. Because the library targeted alpha chains, this beta chain is an off-target read whose size means little. The J gene is TRBJ2-2, the V gene TRBV3-1; no definite D call. The CDR3 is made up of 13 amino acids. V lost 5 bases and J 2 bases, leaving 6 bases between the germline ends. Germline lookup yields CDR1 LGHDT and CDR2 YNNKEL (reference sequence). The CDR3 nucleotides read TGTGCCAGCAGCTTCCATAACACCGGGGAGCTGTTTTTT. It is translated as CASSFHNTGELFF.

This clonotype occurred a few times. The library was prepared for alpha chains; this beta chain is a stray read, so its frequency means little. CDR3 amino acids: CAWSVAGTSRNSPLHF. CDR3 in DNA: TGTGCCTGGAGTGTAGCCGGTACAAGCCGGAATTCACCCCTCCACTTT. The chain employs TRBV30 and TRBJ1-6; D call uncertain. V dropped 0 bases and J dropped 7 bases, with 16 bases sitting between them. CDR3 length: 16 residues. Germline CDR1 is GTSNPN and CDR2 is SVGIG (reference sequence).

The sample holds many counts of this clonotype. Within a library made for alpha chains, this beta chain is off target, and its count is uninformative. The CDR3, as DNA: TGTGCCAGCGGGCCCGGCATCACCGGGGAGCTGTTTTTT. Translated, it gives CASGPGITGELFF. This chain connects TRBV2 to TRBJ2-2; D unclear. The CDR3 has 13 amino acids. Trimming took 8 bases from V and 4 from J, leaving 11 bases between them. Per germline, CDR1 SNHLY and CDR2 FYNNEI.